Listed below are T cell receptor beta chains from one sample, sequenced in a study of shared clonotypes between healthy human individuals. The assay was immunoSEQ multiplex PCR, and TCRdb's table has in-frame clones only and misses some. The table includes some 2 million clones, just under 95% detected once. The sequencing sample was made of naive CD8+ T cells sorted from blood. The receptor source for this set is a man younger than 35 in good health. CDR3s include the opening cysteine and the closing phenylalanine or tryptophan. Each record gives: D gene, J gene, V gene, CDR3 DNA, CDR3 protein. A D gene is named only where the DNA matches it firmly.

>-|TRBJ2-1|TRBV27
TGTGCCAGCAAGGAGGTATGGGGGGACTACAATGAGCAGTTCTTC
CASKEVWGDYNEQFF
>-|TRBJ1-1|TRBV19
TGTGCCAGTAGTCCTGGGACTGAAGCTTTCTTT
CASSPGTEAFF
>-|TRBJ2-5|TRBV7-7
TGTGCTAGCAGCTTAGCGGTCGGGGTACAAGAGACCCAGTACTTC
CASSLAVGVQETQYF
>TRBD1|TRBJ1-4|TRBV19
TGTGCCAGTAGTACTCAGGGGGCGTATGAAAAACTGTTTTTT
CASSTQGAYEKLFF
>-|TRBJ1-6|TRBV19
TGTGCCAGTAGTTGGGGGGGTAGTAATTCACCCCTCCACTTT
CASSWGGSNSPLHF
>-|TRBJ1-2|TRBV15
TGTGCCACCAGTCCCACGGAGGAGGGAGCGTTATATGGCTACACCTTC
CATSPTEEGALYGYTF
>TRBD1|TRBJ1-2|TRBV29-1
TGCAGCGTGTCAGGGGGCCATGGCTACACCTTC
CSVSGGHGYTF
>TRBD1|TRBJ2-7|TRBV4-1
TGCGCCAGCAGCCAAGAAGGGGGCAACTACGAGCAGTACTTC
CASSQEGGNYEQYF
>TRBD1|TRBJ1-6|TRBV4-1
TGCGCCAGCAGCCTTACATTGACAGGGGATAACCTCCACTTT
CASSLTLTGDNLHF
>TRBD2|TRBJ2-7|TRBV27
TGTGCCAGCAGTTGGAGGGAGGGCTACGAGCAGTACTTC
CASSWREGYEQYF
>-|TRBJ2-2|TRBV7-3
TGTGCCAGCAGCCCCAGGACGGGGGAGCTGTTTTTT
CASSPRTGELFF
>-|TRBJ2-1|TRBV27
TGTGCCAGCAGTTTACCCCTGGAGGGGGGGCATTATGAGCAGTTCTTC
CASSLPLEGGHYEQFF
>TRBD2|TRBJ2-7|TRBV23-1
TGCGCCAGCTTCGGCGGGGGTTCCCACGAGCAGTACTTC
CASFGGGSHEQYF
>-|TRBJ2-7|TRBV28
TGTGCCAGCAGTTTGGGGTGGGTCGACGAGCAGTACTTC
CASSLGWVDEQYF
>-|TRBJ1-2|TRBV7-8
TGTGCCAGCAGCTTAGGTGCAAACTATGGCTACACCTTC
CASSLGANYGYTF